This TCR beta chain emerged from a study of a mutant IDH1 vaccine in newly diagnosed glioma (dated by TCRdb to the early 2020s). Regarding the complete study: In the chemotherapy-containing groups, vaccination started alongside temozolomide cycles, whereas in patients who had radiotherapy alone it started 4-6 weeks after radiotherapy. Peripheral blood was drawn at six visits: V03 (baseline), V05, V07, V10, V12 and V13. The roughly 34 treated patients were approximately 62% male and around 40% female, with a mean age of approximately 38 years. Before enrollment, most patients had been given radiochemotherapy with temozolomide as standard therapy, while the rest had received either radiotherapy alone or temozolomide alone. Longitudinal TCRB deep sequencing was done for 25 to 30 treated patients, wherever samples were available for exploratory analyses. Visit V12 was the week-35 safety follow-up and visit V13 was the week-47 end of study. General study outcomes and caveats: Vaccine-induced immune responses across multiple MHC alleles were detected in 90% to 95% of patients. Pseudoprogression appeared unrelated to alterations in the top peripheral T cell clonotypes detected by TCRB sequencing. It was noted by the authors that analyses of patient blood samples could not be reproduced owing to sample limitations. Selection of PBMC samples for TCRB deep sequencing was based on availability.

Comments on this clone: Its recognized antigen is unknown. No much larger clone is present one base from it, and per-base qualities are unavailable.

Libraries were constructed by the immunoSEQ multiplex PCR assay. Rearranged TCR beta chain sequences were amplified using the hsTCRB Kit according to the manufacturer's protocol. TCRB libraries were sequenced on an Illumina MiSeq. As for the authors' bioinformatics: The kit vendor's proprietary platform handled demultiplexing, trimming and gene mapping. TCRdb provides this immuneACCESS table in a form limited to in-frame rearrangements. Some clones are lacking; in checked studies, under half of them reflect an unresolved V gene, and why the rest are absent is not known. V and J calls and clone size follow that table, whereas D and trimming were derived from the DNA. This sample comprises 44,000 or so clones, roughly 79% of them detected only once. The ten largest clonotypes hold more than 4.5% of the sample. The time point label for this specimen denotes: week 35, safety follow-up. Each vaccine dose was 300 ug of a 20-mer mutant IDH1 peptide in Montanide, given subcutaneously with topical imiquimod. Across visits V03 through V10, patients got a total of eight vaccinations, given in weeks 1, 3, 5, 7, 11, 15, 19 and 23. Newly diagnosed WHO grade 3 or 4 IDH1-mutant astrocytomas showing loss of nuclear ATRX were present in the donors. The samples were drawn from NOA16, a multicentre, single-arm, open-label phase I trial in Germany that tested a mutant IDH1 peptide vaccine in humans for the first time. The DNeasy Blood and Tissue Kit was used to extract genomic DNA from EDTA blood for TCRB sequencing.

The CDR3 has 18 amino acids, counting the end cysteine and phenylalanine. The retained sequence is limited to the CDR3, 54 bases, with the frame set at the first base. The germline V gene supplies CDR1 SGDLS and CDR2 YYNGEE. V is cut back by 6 bases and J by 2 bases, with 14 bases in the junction unmatched. Sample: PBMCs, taken from a glioma patient whose treatment included an IDH1 peptide vaccine. The chain couples TRBV9 to TRBJ2-3; 11 bases in between match TRBD2. The sequence came from a middle-aged woman with glioma. Some clones in this sample may be carry-over from other donors' samples. The sequenced DNA is TGTGCCAGCACCCTGAGAATCCCTAGCGGGGGGTACACAGATACGCAGTATTTT. This codes for CASTLRIPSGGYTDTQYF.